A single sample is the source of the 14 T cell receptor beta chains below, sequenced in a study of T cell responses to AZD1222 COVID-19 vaccine. Sequencing was performed with immunoSEQ multiplex PCR; in TCRdb, only in-frame clones are kept and a portion is missing. This sample has more than 85,000 clones, with around nine tenths found just once. Here the sequenced sample was peripheral blood, taken on day 0 of AZD1222 vaccination. The receptors were gathered from an adult in good health.

The chain has TRBV5-5 and TRBJ1-5; possibly TRBD1 for D (5 bases). The V end lost 2 bases, the J end lost 7 bases, and 16 bases lay between the germline ends. CDR3 size: 15 residues. Germline CDR1 and CDR2: SGHKS and YYEKEE (reference sequence). CDR3 sequence reads: CASSFFSQGGQPQHF. The DNA for the CDR3 is TGTGCCAGCAGCTTTTTTTCCCAGGGTGGACAGCCCCAGCATTTT.

The chain recombines TRBV13 with TRBJ1-3; 10 bases match TRBD1. The V gene end was trimmed by 5 bases and the J gene end by 1 base; junction bases not matched to a gene: 8. Germline assignment: CDR1 PRHDT and CDR2 FYEKMQ (reference sequence). This CDR3 contains 17 residues. The CDR3 here is CASSPRTGGHSGNTIYF. For the CDR3, the DNA is TGTGCCAGCAGCCCTCGGACAGGGGGACATTCTGGAAACACCATATATTTT.

The chain links TRBV6-5 to TRBJ1-2; D is perhaps TRBD1 (5 bases). In germline, CDR1 is MNHEY, CDR2 SVGAGI. This CDR3 comprises 13 residues. Trimming left V 6 bases short and J 2 bases short, with 10 bases between. The CDR3 reads CASREGQNYGYTF. CDR3 coding DNA: TGTGCCAGCAGAGAGGGGCAGAACTATGGCTACACCTTC.

The V gene is TRBV3-1 (or the pseudogene TRBV3-2), the J gene TRBJ1-1; tentatively, D is TRBD1 (6 bases). V was shortened by 1 base and J by 9 bases, with 12 bases between the two germline ends. Germline assignment: CDR1 LGHDT and CDR2 YNNKEL (reference sequence). This CDR3 is 13 amino acids long. The CDR3 region has the DNA TGTGCCAGCAGCCAAGGCTTCGGGACAAAAGCTTTCTTT. The encoded protein is CASSQGFGTKAFF.

The V call is TRBV27, the J call TRBJ1-2, with 7 positions matching TRBD1. Germline values: CDR1 MNHEY, CDR2 SMNVEV (reference sequence). Trimming at V came to 6 bases and at J to 5 bases, leaving 12 bases not matched to a gene. This CDR3 contains 15 residues. Here the CDR3 reads CASRDTGDRGYGYTF. In DNA form, the CDR3 reads TGTGCCAGCAGAGACACAGGGGACAGAGGTTATGGCTACACCTTC.

The chain uses TRBV14 and TRBJ2-7; D is unclear. Per the germline V gene, CDR1 is SGHDN and CDR2 is FVKESK. This CDR3 spans 13 amino acids. Trimming cost V 2 bases and J 0 bases, with 5 bases left between them. This chain's CDR3 is CASSQPSSYEQYF. The CDR3 DNA follows: TGTGCCAGCAGCCAACCTTCCTCCTACGAGCAGTACTTC. The full variable domain, its missing parts supplied by reference TRBV14 and TRBJ2-7, is EAGVTQFPSHSVIEKGQTVTLRCDPISGHDNLYWYRRVMGKEIKFLLHFVKESKQDESGMPNNRFLAERTGGTYSTLKVQPAELEDSGVYFCASSQPSSYEQYFGPGTRLTVT.

The chain uses TRBV25-1 and TRBJ1-6; a possible D gene is TRBD1 (5 bases). This CDR3 comprises 15 residues. Trimming shortened V by 0 bases and J by 7 bases, and 10 bases separated the two germline ends. Germline CDR1 and CDR2: MGHDK and SYGVNS. The CDR3 region has the DNA TGTGCCAGCAGTGAATATCGGGGGGAGAATTCACCCCTCCACTTT. This sequence encodes CASSEYRGENSPLHF.

J is TRBJ1-3 and V is TRBV18; D may be TRBD1 (5 bases). The CDR3 is 16 amino acids. V lost 3 bases to trimming and J lost 0 bases, with 12 bases between them. CDR1 and CDR2 (germline): KGHSH, LQKENI. The CDR3, as DNA: TGTGCCAGCTCACCCGGGACTCCCAGCTCTGGAAACACCATATATTTT. Translation: CASSPGTPSSGNTIYF.

V is TRBV5-4 and J is TRBJ2-5, with 7 bases matching TRBD1. CDR1 is SGHNT, CDR2 YYREEE, per germline (reference sequence). CDR3 length equals 15 residues. V gave up 2 bases and J gave up 5 bases; unmatched junction bases: 9. The CDR3 sequence is CASSLKTGAAETQYF. Written as DNA, the CDR3 is TGTGCCAGCAGCTTAAAAACAGGGGCAGCGGAGACCCAGTACTTC.

The chain joins TRBV5-1 to TRBJ2-1; 13 nucleotides match TRBD2. CDR1 and CDR2 from the germline V gene are SGHRS and YFSETQ. The CDR3 loop spans 16 amino acids. J was trimmed by 3 bases and V by 4 bases; bases with no gene match: 4. The chain's CDR3 is CASSPRTSGSYNEQFF. CDR3 nucleotides: TGCGCCAGCAGCCCTAGGACTAGCGGGAGCTACAATGAGCAGTTCTTC.

V is TRBV5-1 and J is TRBJ2-3; 8 nucleotides agree with TRBD1. The V gene end was trimmed by 3 bases and the J gene end by 10 bases; junction bases not matched to a gene: 16. Germline loops: CDR1 SGHRS, CDR2 YFSETQ. CDR3 size: 16 residues. The CDR3 DNA reads TGCGCCAGCAGCTGGGAGAGAGGACAGGGAGGAGGTGCGCAGTATTTT. Amino acid sequence: CASSWERGQGGGAQYF.

This chain uses TRBV6-1 with TRBJ1-1; D gene unclear. The CDR3 spans 18 residues. Germline lookup yields CDR1 MNHNS and CDR2 SASEGT. V gave up 4 bases and J gave up 7 bases, with 28 bases separating them. The CDR3 region has the DNA TGTGCCAGCAGTGGTCGGCAGGCGGCCTCCCGATGGGGTGTTGAAGCTTTCTTT. Protein: CASSGRQAASRWGVEAFF.

The chain has TRBV3-1 (or the pseudogene TRBV3-2) and TRBJ2-4; 8 bases agree with TRBD1. Trimming took 1 base from V and 7 from J; bases not matched to a gene: 3. The CDR3 loop spans 14 amino acids. Germline assignment: CDR1 LGHDT and CDR2 YNNKEL (reference sequence). As DNA, the CDR3 is TGTGCCAGCAGCCAAGCGGGACAGGCGAACATTCAGTACTTC. Translated: CASSQAGQANIQYF.

This chain joins TRBV5-1 and TRBJ2-3; D gene ambiguous. Germline assignment: CDR1 SGHRS and CDR2 YFSETQ. V lost 1 base to trimming and J lost 6 bases, with 6 bases between them. The CDR3 length is 12 residues. CDR3 bases: TGCGCCAGCAGCTTGCCCTCCGATACGCAGTATTTT. As protein: CASSLPSDTQYF.